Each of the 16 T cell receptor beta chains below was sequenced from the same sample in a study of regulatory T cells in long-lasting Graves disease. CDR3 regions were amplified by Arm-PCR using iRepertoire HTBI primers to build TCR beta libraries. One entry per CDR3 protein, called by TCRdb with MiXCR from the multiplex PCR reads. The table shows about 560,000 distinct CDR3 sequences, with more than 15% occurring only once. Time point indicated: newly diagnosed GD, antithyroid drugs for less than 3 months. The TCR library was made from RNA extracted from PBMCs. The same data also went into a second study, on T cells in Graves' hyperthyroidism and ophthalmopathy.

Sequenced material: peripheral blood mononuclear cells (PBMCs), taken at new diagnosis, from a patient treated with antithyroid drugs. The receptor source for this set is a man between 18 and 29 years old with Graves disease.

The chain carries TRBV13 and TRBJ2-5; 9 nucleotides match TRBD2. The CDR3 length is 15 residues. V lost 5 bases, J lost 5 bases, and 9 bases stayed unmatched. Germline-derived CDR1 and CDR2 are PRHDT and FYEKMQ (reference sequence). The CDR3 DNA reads TGTGCCAGCAGCCCGCCCGGACTAGCGTGGGAGACCCAGTACTTC. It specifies CASSPPGLAWETQYF.

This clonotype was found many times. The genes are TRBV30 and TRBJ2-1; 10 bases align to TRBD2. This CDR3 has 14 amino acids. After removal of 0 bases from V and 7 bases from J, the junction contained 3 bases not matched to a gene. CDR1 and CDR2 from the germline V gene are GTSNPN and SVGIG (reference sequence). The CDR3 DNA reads TGTGCCTGGAGTGTAGCGGGAGGGCGAAATGAGCAGTTCTTC. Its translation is CAWSVAGGRNEQFF.

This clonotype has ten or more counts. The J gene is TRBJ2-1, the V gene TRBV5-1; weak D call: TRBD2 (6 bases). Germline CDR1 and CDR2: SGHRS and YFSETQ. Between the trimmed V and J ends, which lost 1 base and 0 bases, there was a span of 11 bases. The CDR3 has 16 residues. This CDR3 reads CASSLRRGVSYNEQFF. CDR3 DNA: TGCGCCAGCAGCTTGCGGCGCGGGGTCTCCTACAATGAGCAGTTCTTC.

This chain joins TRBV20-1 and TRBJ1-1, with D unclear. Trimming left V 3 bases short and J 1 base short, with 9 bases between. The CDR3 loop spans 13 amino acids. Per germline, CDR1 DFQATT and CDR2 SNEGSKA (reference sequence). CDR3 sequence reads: CSASPESNTEAFF. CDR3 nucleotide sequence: TGCAGTGCTAGCCCTGAATCGAACACTGAAGCTTTCTTT.

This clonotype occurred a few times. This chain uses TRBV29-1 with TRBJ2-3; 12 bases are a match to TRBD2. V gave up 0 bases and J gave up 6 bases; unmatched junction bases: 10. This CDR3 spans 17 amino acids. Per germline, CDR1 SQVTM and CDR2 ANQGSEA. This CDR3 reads CSVEDWPSGRAGDTQYF. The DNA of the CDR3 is TGCAGCGTTGAAGATTGGCCTAGCGGGAGGGCCGGTGATACGCAGTATTTT.

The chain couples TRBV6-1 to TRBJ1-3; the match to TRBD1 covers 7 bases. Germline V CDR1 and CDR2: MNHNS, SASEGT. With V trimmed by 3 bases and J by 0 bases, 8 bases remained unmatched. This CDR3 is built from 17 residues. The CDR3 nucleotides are TGTGCCAGCAGTGACCCTCAGGGACAGCTCTCTGGAAACACCATATATTTT. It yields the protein CASSDPQGQLSGNTIYF.

CDR3 sequence reads: CSANTKGLAGGSGGTDTQYF. CDR3 DNA sequence: TGCAGTGCTAATACCAAAGGACTAGCGGGAGGTTCGGGTGGCACAGATACGCAGTATTTT. J is TRBJ2-3 and V is TRBV20-1; TRBD2 matches at 14 bases. J was trimmed by 1 base and V by 4 bases; bases with no gene match: 16. Germline V gives CDR1 DFQATT, CDR2 SNEGSKA (reference sequence). The CDR3 runs 20 residues.

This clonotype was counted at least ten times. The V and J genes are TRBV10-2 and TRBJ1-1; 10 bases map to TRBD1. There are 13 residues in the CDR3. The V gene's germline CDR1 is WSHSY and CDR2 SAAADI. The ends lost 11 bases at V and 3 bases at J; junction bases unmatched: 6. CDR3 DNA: TGCGCCTCGACAGGGGGCGCGTACACTGAAGCTTTCTTT. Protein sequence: CASTGGAYTEAFF.

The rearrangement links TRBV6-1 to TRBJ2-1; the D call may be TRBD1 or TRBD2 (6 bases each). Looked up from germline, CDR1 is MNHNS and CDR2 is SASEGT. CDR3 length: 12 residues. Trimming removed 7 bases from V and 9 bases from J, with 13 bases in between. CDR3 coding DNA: TGTGCCAGCAAAAGGGGGAGGTCTGAGCAGTTCTTC. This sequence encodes CASKRGRSEQFF.

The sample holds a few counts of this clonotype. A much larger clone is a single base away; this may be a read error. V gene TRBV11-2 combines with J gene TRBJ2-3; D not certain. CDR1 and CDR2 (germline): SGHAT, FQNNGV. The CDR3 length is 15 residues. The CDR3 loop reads CVSSLDEVVPDTQYF. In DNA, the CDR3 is TGTGTCAGCAGCTTAGATGAGGTCGTCCCGGATACGCAGTATTTT. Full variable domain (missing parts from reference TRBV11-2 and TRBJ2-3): EAGVAQSPRYKIIEKRQSVAFWCNPISGHATLYWYQQILGQGPKLLIQFQNNGVVDDSQLPKDRFSAERLKGVDSTLKIQPAKLEDSAVYLCVSSLDEVVPDTQYFGPGTRLTVL.

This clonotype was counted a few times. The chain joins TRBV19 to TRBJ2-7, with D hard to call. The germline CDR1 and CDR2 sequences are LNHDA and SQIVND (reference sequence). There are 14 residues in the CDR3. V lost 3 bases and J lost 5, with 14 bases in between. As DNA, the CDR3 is TGTGCCAGTAGTATCGGCCCGACCCCCGACGAGCAGTACTTC. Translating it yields CASSIGPTPDEQYF.

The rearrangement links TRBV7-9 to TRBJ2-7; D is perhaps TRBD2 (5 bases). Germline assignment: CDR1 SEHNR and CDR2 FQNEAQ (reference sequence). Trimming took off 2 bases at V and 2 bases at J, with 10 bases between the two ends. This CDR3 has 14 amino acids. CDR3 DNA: TGTGCCAGCAGCTTATCTAGCTGGCCCTACGAGCAGTACTTC. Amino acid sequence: CASSLSSWPYEQYF.

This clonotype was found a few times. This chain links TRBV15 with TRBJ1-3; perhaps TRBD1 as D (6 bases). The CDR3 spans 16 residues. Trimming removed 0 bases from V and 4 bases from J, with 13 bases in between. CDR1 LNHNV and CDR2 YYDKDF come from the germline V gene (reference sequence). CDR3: CATSRDGGAYGNTIYF. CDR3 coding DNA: TGTGCCACCAGCAGAGACGGGGGCGCTTACGGAAACACCATATATTTT.

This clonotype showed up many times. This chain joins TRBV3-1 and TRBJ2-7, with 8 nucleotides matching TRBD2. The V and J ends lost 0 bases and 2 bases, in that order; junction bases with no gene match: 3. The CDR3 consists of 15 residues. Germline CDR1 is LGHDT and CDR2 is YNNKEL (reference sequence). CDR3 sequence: CASSQDSGSPYEQYF. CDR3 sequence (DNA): TGTGCCAGCAGCCAAGACAGCGGGAGCCCCTACGAGCAGTACTTC.

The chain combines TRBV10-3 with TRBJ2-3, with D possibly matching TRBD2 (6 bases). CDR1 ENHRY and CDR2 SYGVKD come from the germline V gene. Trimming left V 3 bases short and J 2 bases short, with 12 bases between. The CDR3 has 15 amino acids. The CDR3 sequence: CAISDNPGATDTQYF. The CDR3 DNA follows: TGTGCCATCAGTGACAACCCGGGAGCCACAGATACGCAGTATTTT.

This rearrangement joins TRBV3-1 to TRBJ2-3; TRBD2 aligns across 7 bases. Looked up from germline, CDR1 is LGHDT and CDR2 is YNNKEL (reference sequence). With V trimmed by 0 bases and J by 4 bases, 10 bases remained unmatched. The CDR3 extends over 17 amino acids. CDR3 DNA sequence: TGTGCCAGCAGCCAAGATCCGGGGCGGGAGAGCGCAGATACGCAGTATTTT. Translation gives CASSQDPGRESADTQYF.